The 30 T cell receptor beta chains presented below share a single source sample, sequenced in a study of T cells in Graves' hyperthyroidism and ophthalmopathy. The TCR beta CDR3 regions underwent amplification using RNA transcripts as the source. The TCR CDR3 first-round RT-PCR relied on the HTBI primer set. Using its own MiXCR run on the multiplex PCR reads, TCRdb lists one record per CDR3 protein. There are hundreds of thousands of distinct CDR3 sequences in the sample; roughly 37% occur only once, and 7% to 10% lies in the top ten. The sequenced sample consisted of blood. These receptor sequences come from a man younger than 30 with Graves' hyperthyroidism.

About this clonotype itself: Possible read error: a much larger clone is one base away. The CDR3 bases are TGTGCCAGCAGCTTAGATGGCGGGGTCGATGGCTACACCTTC. Translated: CASSLDGGVDGYTF. This chain joins TRBV7-8 and TRBJ1-2; D remains unclear. V was pared by 1 base and J by 6 bases, with 12 bases between. This CDR3 is built from 14 residues. Germline V gives CDR1 SGHVS, CDR2 FQNEAQ.

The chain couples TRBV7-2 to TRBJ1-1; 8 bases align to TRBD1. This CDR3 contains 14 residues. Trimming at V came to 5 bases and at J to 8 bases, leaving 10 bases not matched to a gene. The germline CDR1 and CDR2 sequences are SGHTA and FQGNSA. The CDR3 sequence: CASSAYQGASEAFF. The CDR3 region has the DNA TGTGCCAGCAGCGCCTACCAGGGGGCTTCCGAAGCTTTCTTT.

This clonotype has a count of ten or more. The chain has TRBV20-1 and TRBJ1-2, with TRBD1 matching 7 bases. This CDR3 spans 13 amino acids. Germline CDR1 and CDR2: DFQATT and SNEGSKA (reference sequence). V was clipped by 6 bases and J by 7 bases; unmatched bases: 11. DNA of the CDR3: TGCAGTGCCGTGGAGGGGGCGCGGTCTGGCTACACCTTC. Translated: CSAVEGARSGYTF.

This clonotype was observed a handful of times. CDR3 in DNA: TGTGCCAGCAGCCCCCCAAGGGCGGGGCCCCAAGAGACCCAGTACTTC. This gives the protein CASSPPRAGPQETQYF. V usage is TRBV7-6 and J usage is TRBJ2-5; tentatively, D is TRBD2 (6 bases). The CDR3 contains 16 residues. Germline CDR1 SGHVS, CDR2 FNYEAQ. The V and J ends lost 5 bases and 1 base respectively, with 17 bases between them. Combining the CDR3 with reference TRBV7-6 and TRBJ2-5 gives the whole variable domain GAGVSQSPRYKVTKRGQDVALRCDPISGHVSLYWYRQALGQGPEFLTYFNYEAQQDKSGLPNDRFSAERPEGSISTLTIQRTEQRDSAMYRCASSPPRAGPQETQYFGPGTRLLVL.

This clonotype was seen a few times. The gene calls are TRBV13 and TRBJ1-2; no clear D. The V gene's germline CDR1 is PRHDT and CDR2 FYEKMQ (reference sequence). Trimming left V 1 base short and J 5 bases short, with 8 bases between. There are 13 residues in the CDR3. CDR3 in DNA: TGTGCCAGCAGCTTAGATGGAATATATGGCTACACCTTC. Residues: CASSLDGIYGYTF. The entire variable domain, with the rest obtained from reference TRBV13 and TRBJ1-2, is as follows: AAGVIQSPRHLIKEKRETATLKCYPIPRHDTVYWYQQGPGQDPQFLISFYEKMQSDKGSIPDRFSAQQFSDYHSELNMSSLELGDSALYFCASSLDGIYGYTFGSGTRLTVV.

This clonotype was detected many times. CDR3: CATSGDRLNTEAFF. The CDR3, as DNA: TGTGCCACCAGCGGGGACAGACTGAACACTGAAGCTTTCTTT. The rearrangement uses TRBV15 and TRBJ1-1; 7 bases align to TRBD1. The CDR3 covers 14 residues. In germline, CDR1 is LNHNV, CDR2 YYDKDF (reference sequence). J was trimmed by 0 bases and V by 5 bases; bases with no gene match: 3.

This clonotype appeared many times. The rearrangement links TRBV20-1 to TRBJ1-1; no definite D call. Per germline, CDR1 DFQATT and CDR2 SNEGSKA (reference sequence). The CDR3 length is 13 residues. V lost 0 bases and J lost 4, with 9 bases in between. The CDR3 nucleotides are TGCAGTGCTAGAGAGGGGATTGGCACTGAAGCTTTCTTT. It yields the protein CSAREGIGTEAFF.

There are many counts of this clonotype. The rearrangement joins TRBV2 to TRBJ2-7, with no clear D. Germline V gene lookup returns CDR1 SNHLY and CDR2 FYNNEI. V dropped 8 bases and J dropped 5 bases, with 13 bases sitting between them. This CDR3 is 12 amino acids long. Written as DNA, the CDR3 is TGTGCCAGCGGGTGGTTTACCAACGAGCAGTACTTC. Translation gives CASGWFTNEQYF.

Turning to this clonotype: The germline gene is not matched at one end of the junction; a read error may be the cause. The CDR3 loop reads CASGLDPRGANTEAFF. In nucleotides, the CDR3 is TGCGCCAGCGGCTTGGATCCCCGTGGGGCAAACACTGAAGCTTTCTTT. This chain links TRBV5-1 with TRBJ1-1, with D maybe TRBD1 (5 bases). The CDR3 loop spans 16 amino acids. Germline V gives CDR1 SGHRS, CDR2 YFSETQ.

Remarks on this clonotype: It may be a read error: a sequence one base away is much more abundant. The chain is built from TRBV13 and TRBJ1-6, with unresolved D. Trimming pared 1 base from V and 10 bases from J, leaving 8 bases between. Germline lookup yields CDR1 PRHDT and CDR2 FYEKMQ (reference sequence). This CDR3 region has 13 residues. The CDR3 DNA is TGTGCCAGCAGCTTAGAAGTTGGATCACCCCTCCACTTT. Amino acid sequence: CASSLEVGSPLHF.

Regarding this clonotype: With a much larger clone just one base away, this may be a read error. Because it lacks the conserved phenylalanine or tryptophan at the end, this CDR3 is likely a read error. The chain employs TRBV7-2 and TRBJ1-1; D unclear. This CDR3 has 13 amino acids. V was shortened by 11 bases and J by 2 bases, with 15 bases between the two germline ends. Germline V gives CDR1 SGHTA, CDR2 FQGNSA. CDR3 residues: CAAGTAYNTEAFL. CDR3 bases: TGTGCCGCCGGCACAGCTTACAACACTGAAGCTTTCCTT.

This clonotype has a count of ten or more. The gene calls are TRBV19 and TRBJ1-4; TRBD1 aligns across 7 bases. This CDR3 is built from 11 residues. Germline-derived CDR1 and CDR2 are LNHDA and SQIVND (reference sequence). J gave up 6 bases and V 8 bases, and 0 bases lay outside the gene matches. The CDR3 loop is CASGQDEKLFF. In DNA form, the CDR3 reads TGTGCCAGTGGACAGGATGAAAAACTGTTTTTT.

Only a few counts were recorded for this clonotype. The CDR3 DNA is TGTGCCAGCAGCAACGGCCCGCGCGGGGGGGTCGCGAACACCGGGGAGCTGTTTTTT. Residues: CASSNGPRGGVANTGELFF. The chain links TRBV11-3 to TRBJ2-2, with 9 bases identical to TRBD2. With V trimmed by 5 bases and J by 0 bases, 13 bases remained unmatched. Germline loops: CDR1 SGHNT, CDR2 YENEEA. The CDR3 length is 19 residues.

CDR3 residues: CASRDSRLAGISGANVLTF. The CDR3 region has the DNA TGTGCCAGCAGAGACTCCCGACTAGCGGGGATCTCTGGGGCCAACGTCCTGACTTTC. The genes are TRBV2 and TRBJ2-6; the match to TRBD2 covers 11 bases. CDR3 size: 19 residues. CDR1 is SNHLY and CDR2 is FYNNEI in the germline V gene. V dropped 6 bases and J dropped 0; count of bases not matched to a gene: 10.

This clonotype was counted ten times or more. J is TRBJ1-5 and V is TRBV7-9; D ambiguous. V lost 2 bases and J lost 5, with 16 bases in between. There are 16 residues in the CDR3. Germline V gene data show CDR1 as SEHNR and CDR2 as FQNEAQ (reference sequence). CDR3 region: CASSLRDTVSHQPQHF. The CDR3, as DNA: TGTGCCAGCAGCTTACGAGACACGGTCTCCCATCAGCCCCAGCATTTT.

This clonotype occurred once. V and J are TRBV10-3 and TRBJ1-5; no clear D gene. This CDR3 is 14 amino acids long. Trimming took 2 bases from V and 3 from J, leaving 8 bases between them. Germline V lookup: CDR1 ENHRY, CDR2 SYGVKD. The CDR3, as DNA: TGTGCCATCAGTGAGGGGCCAGACAATCAGCCCCAGCATTTT. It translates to CAISEGPDNQPQHF.

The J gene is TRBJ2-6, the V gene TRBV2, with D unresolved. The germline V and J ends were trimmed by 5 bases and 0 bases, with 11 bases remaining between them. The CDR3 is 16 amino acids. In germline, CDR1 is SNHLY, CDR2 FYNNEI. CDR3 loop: CASSLVWGSGANVLTF. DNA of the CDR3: TGTGCCAGCAGTTTAGTATGGGGCTCTGGGGCCAACGTCCTGACTTTC.

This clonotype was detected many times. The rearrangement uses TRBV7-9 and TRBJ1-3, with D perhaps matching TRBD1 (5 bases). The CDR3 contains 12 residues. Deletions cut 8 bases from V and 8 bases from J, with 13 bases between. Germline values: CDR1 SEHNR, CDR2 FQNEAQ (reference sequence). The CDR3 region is CASLSQGDTIYF. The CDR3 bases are TGTGCCAGCCTTTCGCAGGGAGACACCATATATTTT. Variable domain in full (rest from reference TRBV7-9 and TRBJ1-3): DTGVSQNPRHKITKRGQNVTFRCDPISEHNRLYWYRQTLGQGPEFLTYFQNEAQLEKSRLLSDRFSAERPKGSFSTLEIQRTEQGDSAMYLCASLSQGDTIYFGEGSWLTVV.

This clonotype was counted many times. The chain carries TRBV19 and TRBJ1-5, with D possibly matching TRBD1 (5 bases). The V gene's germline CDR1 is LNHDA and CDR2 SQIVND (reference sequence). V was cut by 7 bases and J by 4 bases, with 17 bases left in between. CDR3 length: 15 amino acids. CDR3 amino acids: CASTTGTGANQPQHF. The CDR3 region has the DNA TGTGCCAGTACCACTGGGACTGGGGCGAATCAGCCCCAGCATTTT.

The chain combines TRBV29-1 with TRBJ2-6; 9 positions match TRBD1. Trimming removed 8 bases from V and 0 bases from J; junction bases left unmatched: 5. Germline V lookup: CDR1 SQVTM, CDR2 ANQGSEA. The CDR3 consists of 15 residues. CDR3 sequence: CSLAGQGSGANVLTF. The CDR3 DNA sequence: TGCAGCTTGGCGGGACAGGGCTCTGGGGCCAACGTCCTGACTTTC. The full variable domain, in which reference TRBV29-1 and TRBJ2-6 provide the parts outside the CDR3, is SAVISQKPSRDICQRGTSLTIQCQVDSQVTMMFWYRQQPGQSLTLIATANQGSEATYESGFVIDKFPISRPNLTFSTLTVSNMSPEDSSIYLCSLAGQGSGANVLTFGAGSRLTVL.

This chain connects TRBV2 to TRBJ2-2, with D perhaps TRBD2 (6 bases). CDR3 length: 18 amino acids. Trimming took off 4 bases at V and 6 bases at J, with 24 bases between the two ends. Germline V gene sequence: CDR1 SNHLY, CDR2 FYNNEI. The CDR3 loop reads CASSVSRRGTEHAGELFF. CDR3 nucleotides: TGTGCCAGCAGTGTTAGTCGTCGGGGGACTGAACACGCCGGGGAGCTGTTTTTT.

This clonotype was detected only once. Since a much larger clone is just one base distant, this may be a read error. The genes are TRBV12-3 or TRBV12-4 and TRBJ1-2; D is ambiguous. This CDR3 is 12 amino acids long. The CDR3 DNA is TGTGCCGGCAGCTTTACGTTACAGGGCTACACCTTC. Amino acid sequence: CAGSFTLQGYTF.

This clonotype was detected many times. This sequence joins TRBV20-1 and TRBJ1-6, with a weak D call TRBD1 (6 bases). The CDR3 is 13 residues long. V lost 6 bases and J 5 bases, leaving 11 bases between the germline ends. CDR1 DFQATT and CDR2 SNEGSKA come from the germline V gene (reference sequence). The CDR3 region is CSATGQHNSPLHF. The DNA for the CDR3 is TGCAGTGCCACGGGACAACATAATTCACCCCTCCACTTT.

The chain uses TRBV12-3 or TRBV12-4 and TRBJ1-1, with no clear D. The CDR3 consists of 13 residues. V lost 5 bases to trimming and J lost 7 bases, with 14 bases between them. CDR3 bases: TGTGCCAGCAGTACCGACCTGGAGAGTGAAGCTTTCTTT. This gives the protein CASSTDLESEAFF.

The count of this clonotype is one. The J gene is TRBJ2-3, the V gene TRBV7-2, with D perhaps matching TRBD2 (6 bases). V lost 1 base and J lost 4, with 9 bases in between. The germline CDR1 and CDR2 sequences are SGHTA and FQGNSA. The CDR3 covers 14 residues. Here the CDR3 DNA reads TGTGCCAGCAGCTTAGAGGCTAGCGCAGATACGCAGTATTTT. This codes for CASSLEASADTQYF.

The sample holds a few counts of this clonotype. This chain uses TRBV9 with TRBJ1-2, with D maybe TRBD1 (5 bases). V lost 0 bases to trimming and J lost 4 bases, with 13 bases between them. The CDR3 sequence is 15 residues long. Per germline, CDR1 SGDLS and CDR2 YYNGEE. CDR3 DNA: TGTGCCAGCAGCGTAGAAGTAGAAGGGACCTATGGCTACACCTTC. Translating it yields CASSVEVEGTYGYTF.

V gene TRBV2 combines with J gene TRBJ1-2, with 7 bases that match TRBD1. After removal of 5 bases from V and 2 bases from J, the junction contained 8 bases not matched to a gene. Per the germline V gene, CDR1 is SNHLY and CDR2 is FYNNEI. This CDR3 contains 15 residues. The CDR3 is CASSYSTGFNYGYTF. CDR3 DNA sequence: TGTGCCAGCAGTTACTCGACAGGGTTCAACTATGGCTACACCTTC.

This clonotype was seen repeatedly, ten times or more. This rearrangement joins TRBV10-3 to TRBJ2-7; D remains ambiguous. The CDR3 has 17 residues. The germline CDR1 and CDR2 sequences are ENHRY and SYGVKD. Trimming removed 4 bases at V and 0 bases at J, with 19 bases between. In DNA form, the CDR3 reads TGTGCCATCAGTGGGGCGTCAGGCGGTGTTAGCTCCTACGAGCAGTACTTC. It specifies CAISGASGGVSSYEQYF.

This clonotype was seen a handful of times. Here the CDR3 DNA reads TGTGCCAGCAGCCAAGCAGGGGGGGATGGCTACACCTTC. It yields the protein CASSQAGGDGYTF. The chain has TRBV4-2 and TRBJ1-2; 7 bases line up with TRBD1. The length of the CDR3 is 13 residues. Germline loops: CDR1 LGHNA, CDR2 YNFKEQ. V was clipped by 1 base and J by 6 bases; unmatched bases: 2.

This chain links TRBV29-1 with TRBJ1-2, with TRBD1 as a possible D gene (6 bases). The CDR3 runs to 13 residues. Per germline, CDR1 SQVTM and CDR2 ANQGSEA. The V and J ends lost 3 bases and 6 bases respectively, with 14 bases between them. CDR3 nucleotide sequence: TGCAGCGTTGACGGTCAGGGGTTCAATGGCTACACCTTC. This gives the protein CSVDGQGFNGYTF.